This T cell receptor beta chain was sequenced during a study of blood T cell repertoires in COVID-19 (dated by TCRdb to 2020 to 2021). Looking at the study overall: Samples from collaborators originated in the United States, Italy and Spain and spanned both the acute and convalescent phases of COVID-19. The sample metadata nearly always contained a de-identified subject ID, COVID-19 status, age in years and sex. Deeply sampled blood TCRbeta repertoires from subjects exposed to, actively infected with, or recovered from COVID-19 were included in the dataset. A freely available public database, intended as a resource for researchers studying the immune response to SARS-CoV-2, is where the repertoires were released. The samples were drawn from the first 160 participants of the ongoing ImmuneRACE study and from 1,254 subjects provided by 6 global collaborators. The material from the prospective study consisted of cDNA or gDNA derived from T cells, B-cell-depleted T cells, or PBMCs. Where available, HLA class I and class II types were obtained from metadata supplied by the sample provider rather than from assay-based typing. Results the study describes overall, beyond this receptor: The quantity of clinical and demographic metadata differed by source and by participant and was supplied without curation.

On this clone itself: Its antigen is not yet known. No base quality information exists; no much larger clone differs at one position.

TCRbeta CDR3 regions were amplified from genomic DNA by means of the immunoSEQ Assay, a bias-controlled multiplex PCR. For the original study's pipeline: The number of nucleated cells in each sample was estimated from the amplification of reference gene primers within the assay. To quantify the absolute abundance of each unique TCRbeta CDR3 rearrangement, sequence reads were collapsed and filtered. Productive Simpson clonality was computed per sample as the square root of Simpson's diversity index over productive rearrangements. In TCRdb, the immuneACCESS table is reduced to in-frame sequences with V and J assigned. These tables do not hold every clone; where another copy was compared, an unresolved V gene accounts for under half, and the others remain unexplained. V and J calls and clone size are those listed in that table; D and trimming were worked out from the DNA. The sample has about 210,000 clones on record, under 90% of them singletons. The ten biggest clones cover just under 9% of the sample.

Based on the germline V gene, the CDR1 and CDR2 sequences are MDHEN and SYDVKM. At the junction V is shortened by 2 bases and J by 1 base, with 11 bases in between. Measured from the cysteine to the phenylalanine, the CDR3 is 15 residues long. The CDR3 DNA has 45 bases and is translated from base 1. In the prospective study, participants were roughly 18 to 100 years old, resided in approximately 22 geographic areas of the United States, and were enrolled through a virtual design. To assign participants to cohorts, the prospective study relied on clinical history that participants themselves reported in a screening survey and a study questionnaire. Mobile phlebotomists in the prospective study collected whole blood, serum and a nasopharyngeal or oropharyngeal swab from every participant. Participants in the prospective study had the option to provide additional blood draws and questionnaires over an approximately 2-month period. Blood samples from the prospective study were shipped frozen or at room temperature prior to DNA extraction.

Sequenced material: PBMCs or T cells enriched from blood (not recorded which). This chain joins TRBV28 to TRBJ1-1; there is no confident call for the D gene. This receptor was obtained from a woman aged 50 to 60 with acute COVID-19. The DNA is as follows: TGTGCCAGCAGTTTAGGGCCAGTAAAGAACACTGAAGCTTTCTTT. Its protein product is CASSLGPVKNTEAFF.